One sample yielded the 19 T cell receptor beta chains listed below, sequenced in a study of shared clonotypes between healthy human individuals. Sequenced by immunoSEQ multiplex PCR; TCRdb stores in-frame clones only, minus some. Of about 2,500,000 clones listed, about 92% are singletons. The sample taken for sequencing was naive CD4+ T cells sorted from blood. Subset denoted: CD45RA+ positively selected. The receptors originated from a man younger than 35 in good health.

The chain uses TRBV6-5 and TRBJ1-5, with D possibly being TRBD1 (5 bases). The length of the CDR3 is 14 residues. V was shortened by 5 bases and J by 4 bases, with 12 bases between the two germline ends. Germline lookup yields CDR1 MNHEY and CDR2 SVGAGI. CDR3 nucleotides: TGTGCCAGCAGTACGAGACAGTTAAATCAGCCCCAGCATTTT. It translates to CASSTRQLNQPQHF.

This clone was seen once. This sequence joins TRBV30 and TRBJ2-7; 8 bases map to TRBD1. Germline V gives CDR1 GTSNPN, CDR2 SVGIG (reference sequence). After removal of 4 bases from V and 3 bases from J, the junction contained 5 bases not matched to a gene. The CDR3 totals 13 residues. The CDR3 sequence is CAWKLDRVYEQYF. The CDR3 nucleotides are TGTGCCTGGAAGCTGGACAGGGTCTACGAGCAGTACTTC. The complete variable domain, with remaining parts taken from reference TRBV30 and TRBJ2-7, reads SQTIHQWPATLVQPVGSPLSLECTVEGTSNPNLYWYRQAAGRGLQLLFYSVGIGQISSEVPQNLSASRPQDRQFILSSKKLLLSDSGFYLCAWKLDRVYEQYFGPGTRLTVT.

The gene calls are TRBV2 and TRBJ1-2; the D is unclear. V lost 5 bases to trimming and J lost 5 bases, with 15 bases between them. The CDR3 is 14 residues long. Germline lookup yields CDR1 SNHLY and CDR2 FYNNEI. The CDR3 here is CASSPQTPRYGYTF. The CDR3 bases are TGTGCCAGCAGTCCTCAAACTCCACGTTATGGCTACACCTTC.

The chain links TRBV15 to TRBJ2-7; D tentatively reads TRBD1 or TRBD2 (6 bases each). V lost 3 bases, J lost 4 bases, and 13 bases lay in between. Per germline, CDR1 LNHNV and CDR2 YYDKDF (reference sequence). This CDR3 contains 14 residues. The CDR3 protein is CATSRPGGGYEQYF. Written as DNA, the CDR3 is TGTGCCACCAGCAGGCCCGGGGGCGGGTACGAGCAGTACTTC. The full variable domain, completed using reference TRBV15 and TRBJ2-7, is DAMVIQNPRYQVTQFGKPVTLSCSQTLNHNVMYWYQQKSSQAPKLLFHYYDKDFNNEADTPDNFQSRRPNTSFCFLDIRSPGLGDTAMYLCATSRPGGGYEQYFGPGTRLTVT.

The chain is built from TRBV6-5 and TRBJ1-5; TRBD1 agrees at 10 bases. The CDR3 covers 13 residues. V shed 5 bases, J shed 7 bases, and the junction held 2 bases outside the gene matches. CDR1 and CDR2 (germline): MNHEY, SVGAGI. The CDR3 region has the DNA TGTGCCAGCAGTGGACAGGGGGTCCAGCCCCAGCATTTT. This sequence encodes CASSGQGVQPQHF.

The chain recombines TRBV6-1 with TRBJ1-3; no firm D call. V gave up 10 bases and J gave up 1 base, with 8 bases separating them. This CDR3 region has 12 residues. Germline-derived CDR1 and CDR2 are MNHNS and SASEGT. The CDR3 nucleotides are TGTGCCATCAGCGATTCTGGAAACACCATATATTTT. Its translation is CAISDSGNTIYF.

This rearrangement joins TRBV6-5 to TRBJ2-5; no clear D gene. CDR3 length: 13 residues. V was trimmed by 5 bases and J by 3 bases, leaving 10 bases between them. CDR1 MNHEY and CDR2 SVGAGI come from the germline V gene. DNA for the CDR3: TGTGCCAGCAGTCGGTCAGGAAAAGAGACCCAGTACTTC. It encodes CASSRSGKETQYF.

J is TRBJ2-6 and V is TRBV5-1, with D perhaps assigned TRBD1 or TRBD2 (5 bases each). This CDR3 has 20 residues. Germline V gives CDR1 SGHRS, CDR2 YFSETQ. Trimming took 0 bases from V and 0 from J, leaving 19 bases between them. Written as DNA, the CDR3 is TGCGCCAGCAGCTTGGGTCGGGGCCCTCCCCTTCTCTCTGGGGCCAACGTCCTGACTTTC. Translating gives CASSLGRGPPLLSGANVLTF. The variable domain in full, with the rest retrieved from reference TRBV5-1 and TRBJ2-6, is KAGVTQTPRYLIKTRGQQVTLSCSPISGHRSVSWYQQTPGQGLQFLFEYFSETQRNKGNFPGRFSGRQFSNSRSEMNVSTLELGDSALYLCASSLGRGPPLLSGANVLTFGAGSRLTVL.

This sequence joins TRBV21-1 and TRBJ2-1; whether TRBD2, the table's D call, matches the DNA was not checked. TRBV21-1 is a known pseudogene. CDR3 length: 14 residues. CDR3 in amino acids: CASRKEGSYNEQFF. In DNA, the CDR3 is TGTGCCAGCAGAAAGGAGGGCTCCTACAATGAGCAGTTCTTC.

Here the CDR3 reads CASKQAVVGFNEKLFF. CDR3 DNA sequence: TGCGCCAGCAAACAGGCCGTGGTGGGATTCAATGAAAAACTGTTTTTT. The rearrangement joins TRBV5-1 to TRBJ1-4; weak D call: TRBD1 (5 bases). Trimming left V 6 bases short and J 5 bases short, with 20 bases between. In germline, CDR1 is SGHRS, CDR2 YFSETQ. This CDR3 is 16 amino acids long. Full variable domain (outside the CDR3, taken from reference TRBV5-1 and TRBJ1-4): KAGVTQTPRYLIKTRGQQVTLSCSPISGHRSVSWYQQTPGQGLQFLFEYFSETQRNKGNFPGRFSGRQFSNSRSEMNVSTLELGDSALYLCASKQAVVGFNEKLFFGSGTQLSVL.

A few counts support this clone. The V and J genes are TRBV9 and TRBJ1-4, with no clear D. The CDR3 has 14 amino acids. Trimming stripped 1 base from V and 10 bases from J, with 14 bases between. From germline, CDR1 is SGDLS and CDR2 YYNGEE. This CDR3 is CASSVMSNEGKLFF. CDR3 nucleotides: TGTGCCAGCAGCGTAATGAGTAATGAAGGAAAACTGTTTTTT.

CDR3: CASSSSPGLAGNEQFF. The CDR3 region has the DNA TGTGCCAGCAGCTCGTCGCCGGGACTAGCGGGGAATGAGCAGTTCTTC. The V and J genes are TRBV7-9 and TRBJ2-1, with TRBD2 matching 13 bases. After removal of 4 bases from V and 7 bases from J, the junction contained 7 bases not matched to a gene. The CDR3 contains 16 residues. Germline-derived CDR1 and CDR2 are SEHNR and FQNEAQ (reference sequence).

The rearrangement uses TRBV18 and TRBJ2-1; possibly TRBD2 for D (5 bases). This CDR3 is 14 amino acids long. CDR1 and CDR2 from the germline V gene are KGHSH and LQKENI. Trimming removed 2 bases at V and 9 bases at J, with 14 bases between. DNA of the CDR3: TGTGCCAGCTCACCAAGGACTGGCGGAGGTGAGCAGTTCTTC. Translation: CASSPRTGGGEQFF. The whole variable domain, filled in from reference TRBV18 and TRBJ2-1, reads NAGVMQNPRHLVRRRGQEARLRCSPMKGHSHVYWYRQLPEEGLKFMVYLQKENIIDESGMPKERFSAEFPKEGPSILRIQQVVRGDSAAYFCASSPRTGGGEQFFGPGTRLTVL.

The chain links TRBV5-1 to TRBJ2-7, with D possibly being TRBD1 or TRBD2 (5 bases each). The V end lost 1 base, the J end lost 6 bases, and 11 bases lay between the germline ends. The CDR3 runs to 13 residues. Germline-derived CDR1 and CDR2 are SGHRS and YFSETQ. Here the CDR3 DNA reads TGCGCCAGCAGCTTGATGGGGGTGGGCGAGCAGTACTTC. Its translation is CASSLMGVGEQYF.

The V gene is TRBV5-4, the J gene TRBJ2-7; 8 nucleotides align to TRBD1. The CDR3 has 14 residues. Germline loops: CDR1 SGHNT, CDR2 YYREEE (reference sequence). The J segment lost 6 bases and the V segment lost 0 bases, leaving 5 bases of the junction unmatched. The CDR3 spells CASSLGGQAREQYF. The DNA of the CDR3 is TGTGCCAGCAGCTTGGGGGGACAGGCCCGCGAGCAGTACTTC. The full variable domain, in which reference TRBV5-4 and TRBJ2-7 provide the parts outside the CDR3, is ETGVTQSPTHLIKTRGQQVTLRCSSQSGHNTVSWYQQALGQGPQFIFQYYREEENGRGNFPPRFSGLQFPNYSSELNVNALELDDSALYLCASSLGGQAREQYFGPGTRLTVT.

This rearrangement joins TRBV10-1 to TRBJ2-7; D tentatively reads TRBD1 or TRBD2 (6 bases each). The germline V gene has CDR1 WNHNN and CDR2 SYGVQD (reference sequence). V was trimmed by 0 bases and J by 9 bases, leaving 12 bases between them. This CDR3 has 13 residues. The CDR3 nucleotides read TGCGCCAGCAGTGAGTCGGGGGGCCAACCGCAGTACTTC. This translates into CASSESGGQPQYF.

The chain has TRBV6-5 and TRBJ2-1; D is uncertain. The V end was cut by 6 bases, the J end by 6 bases, with 18 bases between. The CDR3 loop spans 15 amino acids. The germline V gene has CDR1 MNHEY and CDR2 SVGAGI. In DNA, the CDR3 is TGTGCCAGCAGCCCACGGACCCCGGCAGGCAATGAGCAGTTCTTC. Its protein is CASSPRTPAGNEQFF.

Only a few counts were recorded for this clone. The chain employs TRBV20-1 and TRBJ1-2; D gene ambiguous. This CDR3 is built from 11 residues. Germline loops: CDR1 DFQATT, CDR2 SNEGSKA (reference sequence). The CDR3 here is CVYRGFGGYTF. CDR3 bases: TGCGTATACCGTGGATTCGGCGGCTACACCTTC.

CDR3 in DNA: TGTGCCAGCAGGGGACCCACAGATACGCAGTATTTT. Amino acid sequence: CASRGPTDTQYF. The gene calls are TRBV28 and TRBJ2-3, with D perhaps matching TRBD1 or TRBD2 (5 bases each). Germline CDR1 MDHEN, CDR2 SYDVKM. The CDR3 extends over 12 amino acids. Trimming removed 6 bases from V and 2 bases from J, with 6 bases in between.